Shown below are 22 T cell receptor beta chains from a single sample sequenced in a study of T cell clones after liver transplantation. Generated by immunoSEQ multiplex PCR, the TCRdb table keeps only in-frame clones and is missing some. The data hold 16,000 or so clones, with more than 80% observed a single time. Sequencing used CD8+ T cells from blood, obtained 45 to 47 months after liver transplant. The receptors come from a human patient who received a liver transplant. Some T cells here may be from the graft donor.

The V and J genes are TRBV7-9 and TRBJ1-5; 7 bases line up with TRBD1. The length of the CDR3 is 14 residues. The germline gives CDR1 SEHNR, CDR2 FQNEAQ (reference sequence). V dropped 5 bases and J dropped 7; count of bases not matched to a gene: 8. CDR3 residues: CASSPLTGSQPQHF. The CDR3, as DNA: TGTGCCAGCAGCCCCTTGACAGGGTCCCAGCCCCAGCATTTT.

The V gene is TRBV5-4, the J gene TRBJ2-2, with 7 bases identical to TRBD1. Germline V CDR1 and CDR2: SGHNT, YYREEE (reference sequence). This CDR3 has 15 residues. V lost 2 bases to trimming and J lost 0 bases; unmatched junction nucleotides: 1. The CDR3: CASSLGGTNTGELFF. The CDR3 nucleotides are TGTGCCAGCAGCTTAGGGGGCACGAACACCGGGGAGCTGTTTTTT.

The chain couples TRBV11-2 to TRBJ2-3, with D possibly being TRBD1 or TRBD2 (7 bases each). Trimming shortened V by 4 bases and J by 3 bases, and 17 bases separated the two germline ends. This CDR3 has 16 residues. CDR1 is SGHAT and CDR2 is FQNNGV in the germline V gene. In DNA form, the CDR3 reads TGTGCCAGCAGCTCCCTGGGAGGGGGCATAACAGATACGCAGTATTTT. Protein: CASSSLGGGITDTQYF. Together with reference TRBV11-2 and TRBJ2-3, the CDR3 gives the full variable domain: EAGVAQSPRYKIIEKRQSVAFWCNPISGHATLYWYQQILGQGPKLLIQFQNNGVVDDSQLPKDRFSAERLKGVDSTLKIQPAKLEDSAVYLCASSSLGGGITDTQYFGPGTRLTVL.

This clone was counted once. The V and J genes are TRBV6-5 and TRBJ2-1; TRBD1 matches at 8 bases. The CDR3 sequence is 15 residues long. The V segment lost 4 bases and the J segment 6 bases; nucleotides outside the gene matches: 8. CDR1 is MNHEY, CDR2 SVGAGI, per germline. CDR3 bases: TGTGCCAGCAGTTCTCAGGGGGCGTTCCCCAATGAGCAGTTCTTC. Translation gives CASSSQGAFPNEQFF.

The chain has TRBV19 and TRBJ2-7; the D is unclear. CDR3 length equals 11 residues. CDR1 is LNHDA and CDR2 is SQIVND in the germline V gene (reference sequence). Between the trimmed V and J ends, which lost 5 bases and 4 bases, there was a span of 6 bases. CDR3 DNA: TGTGCCAGTAGTCTGGGGTACGAGCAGTACTTC. Protein sequence: CASSLGYEQYF.

V gene TRBV5-6 combines with J gene TRBJ2-7; D might be TRBD1 or TRBD2, each matching 5 bases. The CDR3 totals 14 residues. Germline V gives CDR1 SGHDT, CDR2 YYEEEE. The V end lost 0 bases, the J end lost 0 bases, and 7 bases lay between the germline ends. The DNA of the CDR3 is TGTGCCAGCAGCTTGGGGGGGAGCTCCTACGAGCAGTACTTC. Translated, it gives CASSLGGSSYEQYF.

J is TRBJ2-7 and V is TRBV27; TRBD1 is a possible D gene (5 bases). The CDR3 is made up of 13 amino acids. Germline values: CDR1 MNHEY, CDR2 SMNVEV (reference sequence). V lost 0 bases and J lost 5, with 8 bases in between. The DNA of the CDR3 is TGTGCCAGCAGTTTATCGCAGGGTAACGAGCAGTACTTC. Translation gives CASSLSQGNEQYF.

CDR3 in amino acids: CASSHRPGAYYTF. The CDR3 nucleotides read TGTGCCAGCAGCCACCGACCGGGAGCCTACTACACCTTC. This sequence joins TRBV6-6 and TRBJ1-2; D unresolved. The V and J ends lost 6 bases and 10 bases respectively, with 18 bases between them. Germline V gene sequence: CDR1 MNHNY, CDR2 SVGAGI (reference sequence). CDR3 length: 13 amino acids.

V gene TRBV7-9 combines with J gene TRBJ2-2; a weak D match, TRBD1 (5 bases). Germline values: CDR1 SEHNR, CDR2 FQNEAQ (reference sequence). The CDR3 is made up of 16 amino acids. V was trimmed by 1 base and J by 2 bases, leaving 11 bases between them. The CDR3 is CASSLVVGANTGELFF. The CDR3 DNA follows: TGTGCCAGCAGCTTAGTTGTAGGGGCAAACACCGGGGAGCTGTTTTTT.

The chain has TRBV19 and TRBJ2-1; D is perhaps TRBD2 (5 bases). CDR1 is LNHDA, CDR2 SQIVND, per germline (reference sequence). The CDR3 runs 13 residues. The ends were cut back, 2 bases at V and 7 bases at J, with 9 bases in the middle. The CDR3 region is CASSISRRNEQFF. The CDR3 DNA sequence: TGTGCCAGTAGTATATCCAGGAGGAATGAGCAGTTCTTC.

This clone was found once. V usage is TRBV11-2 and J usage is TRBJ1-1; the match to TRBD1 covers 10 bases. Germline loops: CDR1 SGHAT, CDR2 FQNNGV. This CDR3 is built from 17 residues. V gave up 3 bases and J gave up 3 bases; unmatched junction bases: 10. Here the CDR3 reads CASSFRQGAGMYTEAFF. For the CDR3, the DNA is TGTGCCAGCAGCTTTCGACAGGGGGCCGGTATGTACACTGAAGCTTTCTTT. The entire variable domain, with the rest obtained from reference TRBV11-2 and TRBJ1-1, is as follows: EAGVAQSPRYKIIEKRQSVAFWCNPISGHATLYWYQQILGQGPKLLIQFQNNGVVDDSQLPKDRFSAERLKGVDSTLKIQPAKLEDSAVYLCASSFRQGAGMYTEAFFGQGTRLTVV.

The chain couples TRBV27 to TRBJ2-7; 8 bases line up with TRBD2. This CDR3 comprises 15 residues. Germline V gene lookup returns CDR1 MNHEY and CDR2 SMNVEV (reference sequence). With 8 bases clipped from V and 3 bases from J, the junction kept 12 bases outside the gene matches. CDR3 sequence (DNA): TGTGCCAGCCAACCCGGCGGGGGGCGCTACTACGAGCAGTACTTC. Its translation is CASQPGGGRYYEQYF.

The rearrangement uses TRBV7-9 and TRBJ1-1; 7 bases fit TRBD1. With 6 bases clipped from V and 3 bases from J, the junction kept 10 bases outside the gene matches. Germline V CDR1 and CDR2: SEHNR, FQNEAQ (reference sequence). This CDR3 contains 15 residues. CDR3 protein: CASSYTGVLDTEAFF. The CDR3 region has the DNA TGTGCCAGCAGTTACACAGGGGTCCTCGACACTGAAGCTTTCTTT.

The CDR3 region is CASSIGGLNYNEQFF. The CDR3 nucleotides are TGTGCCAGTAGTATTGGGGGACTAAACTACAATGAGCAGTTCTTC. This chain connects TRBV19 to TRBJ2-1; 7 bases are shared with TRBD2. The V gene's germline CDR1 is LNHDA and CDR2 SQIVND (reference sequence). The CDR3 runs 15 residues. The junction had 5 bases not matched to a gene; V was cut back by 3 bases and J by 3 bases.

On this clone itself: Germline and junction disagree at one end, which may indicate a read error. The chain is built from TRBV19 and TRBJ2-1; 9 nucleotides align to TRBD2. There are 14 residues in the CDR3. CDR1 and CDR2 (germline): LNHDA, SQIVND (reference sequence). CDR3 DNA: TGTGCCACTTCGGTTAGCGGGAGCTACCATGAGCAGTTCTTC. Protein sequence: CATSVSGSYHEQFF. Combining the CDR3 with reference TRBV19 and TRBJ2-1 gives the whole variable domain DGGITQSPKYLFRKEGQNVTLSCEQNLNHDAMYWYRQDPGQGLRLIYYSQIVNDFQKGDIAEGYSVSREKKESFPLTVTSAQKNPTAFYLCATSVSGSYHEQFFGPGTRLTVL.

The chain combines TRBV28 with TRBJ1-3; tentatively, D is TRBD1 (5 bases). The CDR3 is made up of 16 amino acids. V was shortened by 4 bases and J by 0 bases, with 13 bases between the two germline ends. CDR1 and CDR2 from the germline V gene are MDHEN and SYDVKM. The CDR3 DNA follows: TGTGCCAGCAGTTCTATCAGGGCCTCCTCTGGAAACACCATATATTTT. Translation: CASSSIRASSGNTIYF.

Comments on this clone: At the DNA level, this CDR3 is encoded by other sequences in the same sample as well. The chain uses TRBV19 and TRBJ1-5; D not resolved. The V end lost 6 bases, the J end lost 0 bases, and 6 bases lay between the germline ends. The CDR3 is made up of 13 amino acids. Germline CDR1 is LNHDA and CDR2 is SQIVND (reference sequence). This CDR3 reads CASSLNSNQPQHF. The CDR3 nucleotides are TGTGCCAGTAGCTTAAATAGCAATCAGCCCCAGCATTTT.

V usage is TRBV27 and J usage is TRBJ2-2; D gene ambiguous. Between the trimmed V and J ends, which lost 0 bases and 7 bases, there was a span of 9 bases. Germline-derived CDR1 and CDR2 are MNHEY and SMNVEV (reference sequence). The CDR3 loop spans 14 amino acids. The CDR3 loop reads CASSLSARVGELFF. Written as DNA, the CDR3 is TGTGCCAGCAGTTTATCAGCAAGAGTCGGGGAGCTGTTTTTT.

The V gene is TRBV7-2, the J gene TRBJ1-1; D is ambiguous. V was pared by 3 bases and J by 4 bases, with 12 bases between. The germline gives CDR1 SGHTA, CDR2 FQGNSA. There are 14 residues in the CDR3. The CDR3 region has the DNA TGTGCCAGCAGCTTTGCCGAGGAGAGCACTGAAGCTTTCTTT. It yields the protein CASSFAEESTEAFF.

V gene TRBV7-9 combines with J gene TRBJ2-7; D perhaps matches TRBD2 (7 bases). V lost 1 base and J lost 6, with 16 bases in between. Germline loops: CDR1 SEHNR, CDR2 FQNEAQ (reference sequence). The CDR3 sequence is 15 residues long. CDR3 sequence (DNA): TGTGCCAGCAGCTTAGGCGGGGGCGTGAAATCCGAGCAGTACTTC. Protein product: CASSLGGGVKSEQYF.

This chain joins TRBV5-1 and TRBJ2-5, with D perhaps being TRBD1 or TRBD2 (5 bases each). The germline V gene encodes CDR1 SGHRS and CDR2 YFSETQ. V shed 3 bases and J shed 2 bases, with 14 bases lying between them. The CDR3 extends over 15 amino acids. CDR3 DNA: TGCGCCAGCAGCTGGGGGTCCTTCTCTCAAGAGACCCAGTACTTC. Translation: CASSWGSFSQETQYF. The full variable domain, rest sourced from reference TRBV5-1 and TRBJ2-5, is KAGVTQTPRYLIKTRGQQVTLSCSPISGHRSVSWYQQTPGQGLQFLFEYFSETQRNKGNFPGRFSGRQFSNSRSEMNVSTLELGDSALYLCASSWGSFSQETQYFGPGTRLLVL.

The chain uses TRBV6-6 and TRBJ2-7; D unresolved. V lost 6 bases and J 3 bases, leaving 9 bases between the germline ends. In germline, CDR1 is MNHNY, CDR2 SVGAGI (reference sequence). The CDR3 runs 12 residues. CDR3 protein: CASSVSFYEQYF. In nucleotides, the CDR3 is TGTGCCAGCAGCGTGTCCTTCTACGAGCAGTACTTC.